Shown below are 5 T cell receptor beta chains from a single sample sequenced in a study of T cells in women clearing cervical HPV infection. Generated by immunoSEQ multiplex PCR, the TCRdb table keeps only in-frame clones and is missing some. The sample data list approximately 52,000 clones. The specimen was blood buffy coat. The receptors originated from a woman aged 18-69 years with a cervical HPV16 infection that either progressed to CIN3+ or cleared (not recorded which).

CDR3 DNA, as far as it was read: TGTGCCACCAGTTTGGGGGGAGGCAATCAGCCC. Amino acid sequence: CATSLGGGNQP. The CDR3 reads in full as CATSLGGGNQPQHF. The chain joins TRBV24-1 to TRBJ1-5; possible D gene TRBD1, 5 bases. From the germline J gene comes the end of the CDR3, since the read stops 3 residues before it. V lost 6 bases and J lost 2, with 10 bases in between. The germline V gene has CDR1 KGHDR and CDR2 SFDVKD. CDR3 length equals 14 residues.

Regarding this clone: The sequence runs out 3 residues before the end of the CDR3; the remainder is reconstructed from the germline J gene. The chain carries TRBV20-1 and TRBJ1-1; 7 nucleotides match TRBD1. The CDR3 totals 15 residues. Germline CDR1 DFQATT, CDR2 SNEGSKA (reference sequence). Losses at the gene ends were 0 bases for V and 1 base for J; bases not matched to a gene: 5. CDR3 region: CSARDPGGGNTEAFF. The sequenced part of the CDR3 DNA is TGCAGTGCTAGAGACCCAGGGGGAGGGAACACTGAA.

On this clone: The CDR3 goes on 3 residues after the read ends, and that part is filled in from the germline J gene. This chain uses TRBV28 with TRBJ1-5; 9 bases are shared with TRBD1. The V gene end was trimmed by 4 bases and the J gene end by 5 bases; junction bases not matched to a gene: 6. Germline CDR1 reads MDHEN; CDR2 reads SYDVKM. The CDR3 totals 15 residues. Partial CDR3 DNA: TGTGCCAGCAGTTCCTCCGGGACAGGGTATCAGCCC. Its translation is CASSSSGTGYQP. The CDR3, in full, reads CASSSSGTGYQPQHF. The variable domain in full, with the rest retrieved from reference TRBV28 and TRBJ1-5, is DVKVTQSSRYLVKRTGEKVFLECVQDMDHENMFWYRQDPGLGLRLIYFSYDVKMKEKGDIPEGYSVSREKKERFSLILESASTNQTSMYLCASSSSGTGYQPQHFGDGTRLSIL.

To note about this clone: The read gets to within 3 residues of the CDR3 end, and the germline J gene fills in the rest. This rearrangement joins TRBV5-1 to TRBJ2-3; 7 bases agree with TRBD2. V lost 4 bases, J lost 0 bases, and 5 bases stayed unmatched. This CDR3 is built from 15 residues. Germline values: CDR1 SGHRS, CDR2 YFSETQ. CDR3 DNA, as far as it was read: TGCGCCAGCAGCGTACTAGCGACGAGCACAGATACG. This encodes CASSVLATSTDT. The full-length CDR3 reads as CASSVLATSTDTQYF.

Remarks on this clone: The sequence runs out 3 residues before the end of the CDR3; the remainder is reconstructed from the germline J gene. The chain is built from TRBV20-1 and TRBJ2-7; TRBD2 matches 8 bases. V gave up 5 bases and J gave up 5 bases; unmatched junction bases: 20. This CDR3 comprises 17 residues. Germline lookup yields CDR1 DFQATT and CDR2 SNEGSKA (reference sequence). The sequenced CDR3 bases are TGCAGTGCTGCAGAGTTACTAGCGGCCTACCCTGGGCACGAG. It encodes CSAAELLAAYPGHE. The entire CDR3 reads CSAAELLAAYPGHEQYF.